This T cell receptor beta chain was captured by sequencing in a study of memory CD4+ T cells and cytomegalovirus serostatus. About the research overall: This sample comes from healthy Belgian adults, about 10 CMV seropositive, about 25 seronegative. General observations from the study: Of 150 to 200 reported CMV TCRbeta sequences, 60 to 85 were found in memory CD4+ repertoires. Suggested: most of the CMV-linked TCR signature lies in CD4+ memory cells. Repertoires predicted CMV serostatus with median bootstrapped AUC of about 0.95.

The sort gate was single viable CD3+CD4+CD8-CD45RO+ cells for memory CD4+ T cells. Generated by immunoSEQ multiplex PCR, the TCRdb table keeps only in-frame clones and is missing some. Of 46,000 or so clones in the sample, about 73% are singletons; the top ten hold around 0.99%. The CDR3 spans 15 residues. Germline V gene lookup returns CDR1 MDHEN and CDR2 SYDVKM. V lost 6 bases, J lost 6 bases, and 9 bases stayed unmatched. This clone was recorded once. No antigen is known for it. The sample taken for sequencing was memory CD4+ T cells from blood. This clonotype was obtained from an adult in good health and CMV-seronegative. This sequence joins TRBV28 and TRBJ2-7; 12 nucleotides match TRBD2. CDR3 DNA: TGTGCCAGCAGACTACTAGCGGGGGGAGTCGGCGAGCAGTACTTC. Amino acid sequence: CASRLLAGGVGEQYF.